This TCR beta chain stems from a study of T cell changes during pregnancy in multiple sclerosis. The data were produced by immunoSEQ multiplex PCR, yet TCRdb's version contains in-frame clones alone and is incomplete. The table lists around 49,000 clones, roughly 94% of them singletons. The length of the CDR3 is 14 residues. The trim removed 3 bases at V and 4 bases at J, leaving 3 bases unmatched. Germline CDR1 MNHEY, CDR2 SMNVEV (reference sequence). This chain links TRBV27 with TRBJ2-7; 10 bases fit TRBD1. The sequence derives from a female donor with multiple sclerosis, enrolled in a pregnancy study. The sample here was CD8+ T cells from peripheral blood mononuclear cells, taken in the first trimester of pregnancy. CDR3 loop: CASSLTGGAYEQYF. The CDR3 DNA sequence: TGTGCCAGCAGTTTGACAGGGGGCGCATACGAGCAGTACTTC.